The clone carrying this T cell receptor beta chain was recorded a few times. Its target is not known. This entry comes from a study of T-cell memory formation after mild COVID-19. Study-level background: Clusters were largely donor specific. General study findings and limits: The main location of contracting CD4+ clones was CM and EM, and that of contracting CD8+ clones was EMRA. CD4+ bias marked clones expanding day 15 to 37, unlike balanced contracting clones.

It was 5'RACE with constant-segment primers that produced the TCR alpha and TCR beta cDNA libraries, which carried sample barcodes and UMIs. TCRdb reprocessed the 5' RACE reads via MiXCR and lists one record per CDR3 protein. In the table there are hundreds of thousands of distinct CDR3 sequences, roughly 20% of which are singletons. Looked up from germline, CDR1 is LGHNA and CDR2 is YNFKEQ. CDR3 size: 15 residues. Germline trimming cut 2 bases from V and 7 bases from J; bases unmatched to any gene: 10. The source material was PBMCs or a T cell subset sorted from them (not recorded which). The V call is TRBV4-2, the J call TRBJ2-7; 8 bases fit TRBD2. The sequence derives from an adult woman who had mild COVID-19 (a few samples of this study predate the infection). Cell type and time point are not known. CDR3: CASSQLGTRGEEQYF. For the CDR3, the DNA is TGTGCCAGCAGCCAATTGGGGACTAGGGGTGAAGAGCAGTACTTC.